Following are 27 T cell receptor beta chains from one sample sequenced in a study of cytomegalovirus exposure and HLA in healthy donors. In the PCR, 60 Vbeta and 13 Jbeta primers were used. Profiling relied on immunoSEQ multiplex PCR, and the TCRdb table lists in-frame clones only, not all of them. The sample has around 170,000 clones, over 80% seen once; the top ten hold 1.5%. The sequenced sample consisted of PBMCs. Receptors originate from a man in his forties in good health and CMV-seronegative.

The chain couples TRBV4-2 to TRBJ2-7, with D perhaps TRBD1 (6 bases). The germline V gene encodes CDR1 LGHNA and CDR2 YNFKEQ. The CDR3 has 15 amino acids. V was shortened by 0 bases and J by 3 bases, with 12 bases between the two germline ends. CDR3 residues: CASSQERGRGYEQYF. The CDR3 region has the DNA TGTGCCAGCAGCCAAGAAAGAGGCAGGGGCTACGAGCAGTACTTC.

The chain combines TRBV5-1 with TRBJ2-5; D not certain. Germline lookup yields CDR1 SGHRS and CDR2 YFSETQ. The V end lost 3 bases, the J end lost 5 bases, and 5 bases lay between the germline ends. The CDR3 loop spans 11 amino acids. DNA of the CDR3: TGCGCCAGCAGCTCCAGGGAGACCCAGTACTTC. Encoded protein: CASSSRETQYF.

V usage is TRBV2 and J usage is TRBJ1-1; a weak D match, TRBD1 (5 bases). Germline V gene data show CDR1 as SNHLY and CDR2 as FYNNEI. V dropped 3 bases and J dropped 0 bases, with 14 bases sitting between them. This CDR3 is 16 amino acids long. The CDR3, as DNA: TGTGCCAGCAGTGATGGCCCCTCAGGGATGAACACTGAAGCTTTCTTT. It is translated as CASSDGPSGMNTEAFF.

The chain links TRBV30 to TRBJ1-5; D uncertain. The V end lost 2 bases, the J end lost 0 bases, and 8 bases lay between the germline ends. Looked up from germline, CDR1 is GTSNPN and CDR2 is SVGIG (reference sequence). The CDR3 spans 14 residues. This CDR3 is CAWSSGISNQPQHF. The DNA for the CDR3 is TGTGCCTGGAGTTCAGGAATTAGCAATCAGCCCCAGCATTTT.

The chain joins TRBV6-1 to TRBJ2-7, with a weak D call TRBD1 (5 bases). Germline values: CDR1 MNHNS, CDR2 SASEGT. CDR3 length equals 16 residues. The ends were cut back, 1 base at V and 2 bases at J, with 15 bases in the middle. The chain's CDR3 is CASSEEASAGPYEQYF. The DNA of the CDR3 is TGTGCCAGCAGTGAAGAAGCCTCAGCAGGGCCCTACGAGCAGTACTTC.

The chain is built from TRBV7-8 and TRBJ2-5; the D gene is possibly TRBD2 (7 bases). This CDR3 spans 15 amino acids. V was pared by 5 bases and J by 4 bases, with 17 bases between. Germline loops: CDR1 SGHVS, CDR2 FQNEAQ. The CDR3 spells CASSTEGGLGETQYF. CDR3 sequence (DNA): TGTGCCAGCAGCACCGAGGGGGGGCTCGGAGAGACCCAGTACTTC.

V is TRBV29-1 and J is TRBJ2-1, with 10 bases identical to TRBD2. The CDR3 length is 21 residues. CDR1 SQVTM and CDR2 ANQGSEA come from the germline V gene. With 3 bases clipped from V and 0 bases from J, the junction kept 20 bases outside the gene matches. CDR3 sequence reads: CSVEPVSLSSGRAPSYNEQFF. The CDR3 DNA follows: TGCAGCGTTGAGCCCGTGTCCCTCTCTAGCGGGAGAGCCCCCTCCTACAATGAGCAGTTCTTC.

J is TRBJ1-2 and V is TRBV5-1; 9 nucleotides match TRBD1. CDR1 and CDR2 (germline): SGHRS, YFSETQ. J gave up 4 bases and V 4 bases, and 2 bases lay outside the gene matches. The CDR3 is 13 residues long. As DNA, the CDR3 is TGCGCCAGCAGCCCGGGACAGGGCTATGGCTACACCTTC. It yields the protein CASSPGQGYGYTF.

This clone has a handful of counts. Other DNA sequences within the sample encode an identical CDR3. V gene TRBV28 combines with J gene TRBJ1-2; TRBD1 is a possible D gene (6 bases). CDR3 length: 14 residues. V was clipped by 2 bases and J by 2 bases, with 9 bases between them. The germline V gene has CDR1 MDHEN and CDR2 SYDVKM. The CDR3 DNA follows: TGTGCCAGCAGTTTAGAGCAGGGGAACTATGGCTACACCTTC. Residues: CASSLEQGNYGYTF.

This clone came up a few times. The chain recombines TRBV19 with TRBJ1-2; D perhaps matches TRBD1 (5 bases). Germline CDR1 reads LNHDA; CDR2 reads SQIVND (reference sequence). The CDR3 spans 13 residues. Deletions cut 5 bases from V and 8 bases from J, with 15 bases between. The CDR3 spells CASSPRGEEGYTF. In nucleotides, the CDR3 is TGTGCCAGTAGTCCCCGGGGGGAGGAAGGCTACACCTTC.

The CDR3 sequence is CASKNTGTNYGYTF. The CDR3 bases are TGTGCCAGCAAGAATACAGGGACGAACTATGGCTACACCTTC. The chain carries TRBV6-5 and TRBJ1-2, with D possibly being TRBD1 (6 bases). V shed 7 bases and J shed 2 bases, with 14 bases lying between them. The CDR3 spans 14 residues. Germline CDR1 reads MNHEY; CDR2 reads SVGAGI.

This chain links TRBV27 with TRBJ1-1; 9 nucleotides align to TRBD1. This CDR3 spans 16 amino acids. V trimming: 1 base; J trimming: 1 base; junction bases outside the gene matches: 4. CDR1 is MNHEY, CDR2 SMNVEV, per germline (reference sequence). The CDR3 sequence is CASSLLGQGRNTEAFF. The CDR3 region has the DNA TGTGCCAGCAGTTTATTGGGACAGGGTAGGAACACTGAAGCTTTCTTT.

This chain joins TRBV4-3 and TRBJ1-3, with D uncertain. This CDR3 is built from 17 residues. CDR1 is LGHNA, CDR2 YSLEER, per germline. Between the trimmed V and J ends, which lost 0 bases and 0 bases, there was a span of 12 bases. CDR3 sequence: CASSQDQAPSSGNTIYF. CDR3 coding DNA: TGCGCCAGCAGCCAAGATCAGGCCCCGAGCTCTGGAAACACCATATATTTT.

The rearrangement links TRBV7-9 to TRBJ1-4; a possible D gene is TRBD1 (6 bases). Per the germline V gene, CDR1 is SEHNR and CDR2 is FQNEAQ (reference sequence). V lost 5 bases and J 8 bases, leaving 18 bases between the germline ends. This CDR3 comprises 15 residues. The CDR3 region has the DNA TGTGCCAGCAGCGAAAACCAGGGGAGGGGGGAAAAACTGTTTTTT. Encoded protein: CASSENQGRGEKLFF.

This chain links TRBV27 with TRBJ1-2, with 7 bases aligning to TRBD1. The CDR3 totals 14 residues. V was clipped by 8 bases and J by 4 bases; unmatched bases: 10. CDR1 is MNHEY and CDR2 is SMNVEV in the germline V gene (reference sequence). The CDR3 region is CASRAVGGAYGYTF. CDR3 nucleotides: TGTGCCAGCCGAGCCGTAGGGGGCGCCTATGGCTACACCTTC.

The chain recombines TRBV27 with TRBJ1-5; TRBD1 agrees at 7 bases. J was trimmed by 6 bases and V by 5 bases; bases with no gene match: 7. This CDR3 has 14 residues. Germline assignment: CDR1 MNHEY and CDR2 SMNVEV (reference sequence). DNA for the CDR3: TGTGCCAGCAGTCCCGACAGGGCACGTCAGCCCCAGCATTTT. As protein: CASSPDRARQPQHF.

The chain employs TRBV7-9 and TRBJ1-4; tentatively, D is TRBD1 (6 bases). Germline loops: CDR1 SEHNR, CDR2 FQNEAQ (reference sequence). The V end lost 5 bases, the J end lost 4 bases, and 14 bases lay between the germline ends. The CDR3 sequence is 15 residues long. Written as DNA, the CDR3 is TGTGCCAGCAGCCAATACAGGGTTAATAATGAAAAACTGTTTTTT. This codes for CASSQYRVNNEKLFF.

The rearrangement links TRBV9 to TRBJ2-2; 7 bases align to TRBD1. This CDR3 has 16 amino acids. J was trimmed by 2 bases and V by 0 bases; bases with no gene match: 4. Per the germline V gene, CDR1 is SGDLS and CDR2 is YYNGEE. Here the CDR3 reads CASSVEGASNTGELFF. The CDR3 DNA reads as TGTGCCAGCAGCGTAGAGGGGGCAAGTAACACCGGGGAGCTGTTTTTT.

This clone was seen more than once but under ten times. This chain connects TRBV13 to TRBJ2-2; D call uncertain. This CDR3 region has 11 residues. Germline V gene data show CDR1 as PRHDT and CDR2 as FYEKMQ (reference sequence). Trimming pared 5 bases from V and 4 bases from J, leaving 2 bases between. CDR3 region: CASSLTGELFF. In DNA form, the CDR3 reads TGTGCCAGCAGCCTCACCGGGGAGCTGTTTTTT.

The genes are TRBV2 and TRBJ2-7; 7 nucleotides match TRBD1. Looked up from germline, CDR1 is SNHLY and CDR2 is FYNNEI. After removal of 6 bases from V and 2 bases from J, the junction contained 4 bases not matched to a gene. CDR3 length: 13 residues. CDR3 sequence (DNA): TGTGCCAGCAGCGACAGGGTTCCCTACGAGCAGTACTTC. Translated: CASSDRVPYEQYF. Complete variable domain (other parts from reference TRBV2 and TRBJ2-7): EPEVTQTPSHQVTQMGQEVILRCVPISNHLYFYWYRQILGQKVEFLVSFYNNEISEKSEIFDDQFSVERPDGSNFTLKIRSTKLEDSAMYFCASSDRVPYEQYFGPGTRLTVT.

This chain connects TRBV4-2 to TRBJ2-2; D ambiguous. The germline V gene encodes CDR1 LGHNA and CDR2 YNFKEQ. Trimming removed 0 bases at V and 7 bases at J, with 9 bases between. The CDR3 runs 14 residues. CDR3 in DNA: TGTGCCAGCAGCCAAGAAACCCGAGGCGGGGAGCTGTTTTTT. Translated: CASSQETRGGELFF.

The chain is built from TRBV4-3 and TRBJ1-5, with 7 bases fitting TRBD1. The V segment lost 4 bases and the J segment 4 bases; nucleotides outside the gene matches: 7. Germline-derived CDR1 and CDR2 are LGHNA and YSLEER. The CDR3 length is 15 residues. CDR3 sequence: CASSRMGQMNQPQHF. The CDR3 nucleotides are TGCGCCAGCAGCCGTATGGGACAGATGAATCAGCCCCAGCATTTT.

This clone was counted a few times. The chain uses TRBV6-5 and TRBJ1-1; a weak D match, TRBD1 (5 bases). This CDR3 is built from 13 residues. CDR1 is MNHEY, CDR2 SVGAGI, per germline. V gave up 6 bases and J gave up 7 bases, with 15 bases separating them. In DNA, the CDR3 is TGTGCCAGCAGCCCACCCCAGGGCGGTGAAGCTTTCTTT. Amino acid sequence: CASSPPQGGEAFF.

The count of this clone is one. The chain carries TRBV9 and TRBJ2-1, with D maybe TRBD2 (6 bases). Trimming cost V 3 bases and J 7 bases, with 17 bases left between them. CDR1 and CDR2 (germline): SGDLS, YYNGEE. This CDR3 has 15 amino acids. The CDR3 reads CASSARLVPVNEQFF. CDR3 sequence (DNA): TGTGCCAGCAGCGCTCGACTAGTACCTGTTAATGAGCAGTTCTTC.

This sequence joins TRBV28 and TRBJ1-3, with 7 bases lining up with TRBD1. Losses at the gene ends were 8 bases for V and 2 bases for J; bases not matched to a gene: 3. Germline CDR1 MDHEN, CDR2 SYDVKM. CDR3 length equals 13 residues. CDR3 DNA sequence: TGTGCCAGCCTAGACAGGGCTGGAAACACCATATATTTT. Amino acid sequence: CASLDRAGNTIYF.

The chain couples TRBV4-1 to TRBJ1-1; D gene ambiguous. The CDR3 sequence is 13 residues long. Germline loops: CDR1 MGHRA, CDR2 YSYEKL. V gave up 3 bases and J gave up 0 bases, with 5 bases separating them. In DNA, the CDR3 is TGCGCCAGCAGCCACGGTATGAACACTGAAGCTTTCTTT. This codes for CASSHGMNTEAFF.

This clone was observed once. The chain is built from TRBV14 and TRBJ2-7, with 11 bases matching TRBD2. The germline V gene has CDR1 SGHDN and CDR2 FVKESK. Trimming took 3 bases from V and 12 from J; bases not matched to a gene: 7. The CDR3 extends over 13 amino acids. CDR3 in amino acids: CASSHSGGAEAYF. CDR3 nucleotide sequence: TGTGCCAGCAGCCATAGCGGGGGGGCCGAGGCGTACTTC.